The clone carrying this T cell receptor (beta chain) was counted between two and nine times. How the authors handled the data: Amplified reference gene primers provided the basis for estimating nucleated cell counts. Sequencing used immunoSEQ multiplex PCR; TCRdb keeps in-frame clones, though not all of them. From that table come the V and J calls and clone size; the DNA was used to work out D and trimming. The sample carries 240,000 or so clones, around four fifths recorded once. This sample stems from a study of blood T cell repertoires in COVID-19. Across the study: COVID-19 samples from acute and convalescent phases originated in the United States, Italy and Spain. PBMCs, B-cell-depleted T cells, or T cells were the source of the cDNA or gDNA that made up the material.

This CDR3 comprises 16 residues. Looked up from germline, CDR1 is SGHDN and CDR2 is FVKESK. V lost 2 bases to trimming and J lost 2 bases, with 12 bases between them. Material: peripheral blood. This clonotype originated in a woman aged 60 to 75 with active or convalescent COVID-19. This sequence joins TRBV14 and TRBJ2-2, with a possible D match to TRBD1 (5 bases). Here the CDR3 DNA reads TGTGCCAGCAGCCAACTGTTAGGGGCCAACACCGGGGAGCTGTTTTTT. Its protein product is CASSQLLGANTGELFF.